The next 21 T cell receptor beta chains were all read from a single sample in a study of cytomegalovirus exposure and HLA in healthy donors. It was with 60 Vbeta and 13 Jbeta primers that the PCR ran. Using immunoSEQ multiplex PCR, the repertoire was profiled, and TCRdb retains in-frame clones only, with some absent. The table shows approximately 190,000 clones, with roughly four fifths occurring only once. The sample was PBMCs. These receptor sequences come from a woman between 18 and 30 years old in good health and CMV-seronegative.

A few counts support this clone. In DNA form, the CDR3 reads TGTGCCAGCAGCCCGACAGGAATCGTTCAATACGAGCAGTACTTC. It specifies CASSPTGIVQYEQYF. The V and J genes are TRBV6-5 and TRBJ2-7; perhaps TRBD1 as D (6 bases). The ends were cut back, 6 bases at V and 4 bases at J, with 19 bases in the middle. Germline-derived CDR1 and CDR2 are MNHEY and SVGAGI. The CDR3 spans 15 residues.

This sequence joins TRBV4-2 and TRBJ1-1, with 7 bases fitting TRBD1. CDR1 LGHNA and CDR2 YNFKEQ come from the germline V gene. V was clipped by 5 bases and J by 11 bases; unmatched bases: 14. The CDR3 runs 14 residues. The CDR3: CASSVFWGTGAAFF. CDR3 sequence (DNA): TGTGCCAGCAGCGTATTCTGGGGTACAGGGGCTGCTTTCTTT.

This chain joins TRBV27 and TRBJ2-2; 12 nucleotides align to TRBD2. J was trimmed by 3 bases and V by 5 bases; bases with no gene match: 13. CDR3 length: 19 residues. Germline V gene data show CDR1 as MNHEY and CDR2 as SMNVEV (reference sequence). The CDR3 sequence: CASSPGLAGVMVDTGELFF. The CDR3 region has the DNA TGTGCCAGCAGTCCGGGACTAGCGGGCGTGATGGTGGACACCGGGGAGCTGTTTTTT.

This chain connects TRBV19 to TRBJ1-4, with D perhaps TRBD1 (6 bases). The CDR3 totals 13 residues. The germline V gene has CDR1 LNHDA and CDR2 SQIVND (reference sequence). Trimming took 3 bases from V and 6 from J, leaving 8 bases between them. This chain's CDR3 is CASSIPGDEKLFF. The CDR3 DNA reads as TGTGCCAGTAGTATCCCAGGGGATGAAAAACTGTTTTTT.

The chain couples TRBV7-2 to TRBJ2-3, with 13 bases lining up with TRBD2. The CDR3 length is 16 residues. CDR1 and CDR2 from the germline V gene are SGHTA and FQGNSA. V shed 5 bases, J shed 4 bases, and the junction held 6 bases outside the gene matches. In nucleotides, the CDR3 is TGTGCCAGCAGCGAAACTAGCGGGGGGGTGTCAGATACGCAGTATTTT. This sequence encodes CASSETSGGVSDTQYF.

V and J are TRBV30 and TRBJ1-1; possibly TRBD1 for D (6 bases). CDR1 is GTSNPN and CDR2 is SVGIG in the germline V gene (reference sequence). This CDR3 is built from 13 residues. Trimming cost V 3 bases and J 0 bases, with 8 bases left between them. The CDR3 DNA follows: TGTGCCTGGAGAGGGACACTGAACACTGAAGCTTTCTTT. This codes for CAWRGTLNTEAFF.

The chain's CDR3 is CASSSLAGDQETQYF. CDR3 sequence (DNA): TGTGCCAGCAGTTCACTAGCGGGGGACCAAGAGACCCAGTACTTC. This rearrangement joins TRBV28 to TRBJ2-5, with 11 bases that match TRBD2. This CDR3 comprises 15 residues. V trimming: 4 bases; J trimming: 0 bases; junction bases outside the gene matches: 1. Germline V gene data show CDR1 as MDHEN and CDR2 as SYDVKM.

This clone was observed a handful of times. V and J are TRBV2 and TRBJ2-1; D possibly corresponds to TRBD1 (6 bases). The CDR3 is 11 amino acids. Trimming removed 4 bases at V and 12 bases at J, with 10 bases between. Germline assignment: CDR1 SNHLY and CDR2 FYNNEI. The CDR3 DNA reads TGTGCCAGCAGTGTCGCCAGGGGGCAGTTCTTC. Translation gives CASSVARGQFF.

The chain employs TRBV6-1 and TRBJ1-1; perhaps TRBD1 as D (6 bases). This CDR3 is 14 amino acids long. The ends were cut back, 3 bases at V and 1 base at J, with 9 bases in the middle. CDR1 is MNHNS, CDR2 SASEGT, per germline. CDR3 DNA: TGTGCCAGCAGTGAGGGACATTGGAACACTGAAGCTTTCTTT. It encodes CASSEGHWNTEAFF.

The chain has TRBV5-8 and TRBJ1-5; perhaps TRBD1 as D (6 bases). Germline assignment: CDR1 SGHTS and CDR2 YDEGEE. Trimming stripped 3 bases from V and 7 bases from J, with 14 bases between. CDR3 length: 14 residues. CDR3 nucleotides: TGTGCCAGCAGCTCAGGGGTGGTTGGACAGCCCCAGCATTTT. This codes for CASSSGVVGQPQHF.

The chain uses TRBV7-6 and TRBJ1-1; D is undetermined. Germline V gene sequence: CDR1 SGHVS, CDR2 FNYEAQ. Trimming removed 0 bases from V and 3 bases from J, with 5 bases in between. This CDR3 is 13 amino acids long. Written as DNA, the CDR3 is TGTGCCAGCAGCTTAGCAGAGGACACTGAAGCTTTCTTT. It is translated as CASSLAEDTEAFF.

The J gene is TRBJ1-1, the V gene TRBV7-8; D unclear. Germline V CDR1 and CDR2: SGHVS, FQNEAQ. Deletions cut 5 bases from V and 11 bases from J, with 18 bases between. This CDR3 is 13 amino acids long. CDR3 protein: CASSDSYVVRAFF. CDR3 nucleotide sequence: TGTGCCAGCAGCGACTCCTACGTTGTACGGGCTTTCTTT.

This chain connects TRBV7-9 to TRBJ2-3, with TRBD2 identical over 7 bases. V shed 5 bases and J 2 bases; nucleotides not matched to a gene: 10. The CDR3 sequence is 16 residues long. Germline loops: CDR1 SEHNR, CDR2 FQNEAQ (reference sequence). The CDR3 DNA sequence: TGTGCCAGCAGCCCAGCCCCTAGCGGAGACACAGATACGCAGTATTTT. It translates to CASSPAPSGDTDTQYF.

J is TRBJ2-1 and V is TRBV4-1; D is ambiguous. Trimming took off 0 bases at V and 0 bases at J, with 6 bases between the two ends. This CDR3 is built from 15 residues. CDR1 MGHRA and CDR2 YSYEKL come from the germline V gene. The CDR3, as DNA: TGCGCCAGCAGCCAAGATGTAATCTCCTACAATGAGCAGTTCTTC. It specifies CASSQDVISYNEQFF.

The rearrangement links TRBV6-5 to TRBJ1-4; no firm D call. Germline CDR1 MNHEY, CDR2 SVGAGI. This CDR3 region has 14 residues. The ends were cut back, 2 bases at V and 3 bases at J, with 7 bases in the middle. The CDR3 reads CASSYGGANEKLFF. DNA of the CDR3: TGTGCCAGCAGTTACGGCGGAGCTAATGAAAAACTGTTTTTT.

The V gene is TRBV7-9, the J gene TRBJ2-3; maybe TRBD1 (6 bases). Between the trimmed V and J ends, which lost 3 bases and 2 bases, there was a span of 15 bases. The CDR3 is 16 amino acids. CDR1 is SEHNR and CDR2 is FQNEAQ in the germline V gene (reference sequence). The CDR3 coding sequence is TGTGCCAGCAGCTTCTCCACGGGACAATACACAGATACGCAGTATTTT. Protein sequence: CASSFSTGQYTDTQYF.

The CDR3 region has the DNA TGTGCCAGCAGCTTGTTCCACACAGATACGCAGTATTTT. Translated, it gives CASSLFHTDTQYF. The V gene is TRBV5-6, the J gene TRBJ2-3; D unclear. The CDR3 is 13 residues long. Germline assignment: CDR1 SGHDT and CDR2 YYEEEE. The ends were cut back, 1 base at V and 2 bases at J, with 5 bases in the middle.

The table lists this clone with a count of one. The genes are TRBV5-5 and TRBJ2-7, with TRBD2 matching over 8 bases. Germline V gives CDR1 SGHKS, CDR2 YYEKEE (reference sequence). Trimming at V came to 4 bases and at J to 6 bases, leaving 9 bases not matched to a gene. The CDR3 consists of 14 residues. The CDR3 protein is CASSPGGAHGEQYF. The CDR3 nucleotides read TGTGCCAGCAGCCCCGGGGGGGCCCATGGCGAGCAGTACTTC.

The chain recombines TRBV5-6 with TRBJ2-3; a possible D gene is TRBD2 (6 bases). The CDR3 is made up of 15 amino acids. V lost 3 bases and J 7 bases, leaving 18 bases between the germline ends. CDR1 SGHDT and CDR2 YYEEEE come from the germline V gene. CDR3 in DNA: TGTGCCAGCAGCTACCCTAGCGTACGTTCATATACGCAGTATTTT. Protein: CASSYPSVRSYTQYF.

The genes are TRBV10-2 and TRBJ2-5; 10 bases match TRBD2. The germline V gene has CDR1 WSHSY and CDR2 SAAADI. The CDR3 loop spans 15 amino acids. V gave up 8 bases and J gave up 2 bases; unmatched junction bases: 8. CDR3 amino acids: CASVGTSVGQETQYF. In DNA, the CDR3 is TGCGCCAGCGTCGGGACTAGCGTGGGTCAAGAGACCCAGTACTTC.

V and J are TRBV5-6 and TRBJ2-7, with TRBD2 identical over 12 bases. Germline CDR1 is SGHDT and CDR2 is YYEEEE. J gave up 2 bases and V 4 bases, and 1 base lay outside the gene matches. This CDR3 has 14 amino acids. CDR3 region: CASSGTSGPYEQYF. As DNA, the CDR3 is TGTGCCAGCAGCGGGACTAGCGGGCCCTACGAGCAGTACTTC.